The 27 T cell receptor beta chains given below trace back to one sample, sequenced in a study of blood T cell repertoires in COVID-19. Here immunoSEQ multiplex PCR was the method, and the copy in TCRdb shows in-frame clones only, minus some. The sample consists of tens of thousands of clones, 80% to 90% of them appearing once. What was sequenced was peripheral blood. Receptors originate from an older man with acute or convalescent COVID-19.

This clone was counted between two and nine times. This chain connects TRBV7-9 to TRBJ1-2; D remains unclear. Germline V gene lookup returns CDR1 SEHNR and CDR2 FQNEAQ (reference sequence). Trimming shortened V by 3 bases and J by 8 bases, and 16 bases separated the two germline ends. This CDR3 is built from 14 residues. CDR3 residues: CASSFFPTYVGYTF. The CDR3 DNA sequence: TGTGCCAGCAGCTTCTTCCCAACATACGTGGGCTACACCTTC.

This clone occurred a few times. The V and J genes are TRBV9 and TRBJ1-2, with D perhaps TRBD1 (5 bases). The CDR3 sequence is 16 residues long. The germline gives CDR1 SGDLS, CDR2 YYNGEE. V was cut by 0 bases and J by 0 bases, with 12 bases left in between. CDR3: CASSVGQGNPNYGYTF. DNA of the CDR3: TGTGCCAGCAGCGTAGGTCAGGGCAATCCTAACTATGGCTACACCTTC.

CDR3 coding DNA: TGTGCCACCAGTGATTCCAGACGGAACCTAGTTGGCTACACCTTC. Translated, it gives CATSDSRRNLVGYTF. The gene calls are TRBV24-1 and TRBJ1-2; D remains ambiguous. The V end was cut by 2 bases, the J end by 7 bases, with 16 bases between. CDR1 and CDR2 from the germline V gene are KGHDR and SFDVKD. This CDR3 spans 15 amino acids.

The table lists this clone with a count of one. The rearrangement joins TRBV5-8 to TRBJ2-1; 12 bases match TRBD1. The CDR3 runs 16 residues. With V trimmed by 4 bases and J by 3 bases, 5 bases remained unmatched. The V gene's germline CDR1 is SGHTS and CDR2 YDEGEE. The CDR3: CASSPGTGGLYNEQFF. The CDR3 DNA follows: TGTGCCAGCAGCCCCGGGACAGGGGGCCTCTACAATGAGCAGTTCTTC.

The V and J genes are TRBV27 and TRBJ1-1, with D possibly matching TRBD1 (5 bases). Trimming cost V 5 bases and J 4 bases, with 14 bases left between them. The CDR3 has 14 residues. The germline gives CDR1 MNHEY, CDR2 SMNVEV (reference sequence). The CDR3 nucleotides read TGTGCCAGCAGTCAAACCATGGGGGGCACTGAAGCTTTCTTT. Amino acids: CASSQTMGGTEAFF.

The count of this clone is one. DNA of the CDR3: TGTGCCAGCCGACAGGAAGACTATGGCTACACCTTC. Its translation: CASRQEDYGYTF. This rearrangement joins TRBV2 to TRBJ1-2; TRBD1 is a possible D gene (6 bases). There are 12 residues in the CDR3. V was shortened by 8 bases and J by 3 bases, with 10 bases between the two germline ends. CDR1 and CDR2 (germline): SNHLY, FYNNEI.

The chain combines TRBV3-1 (or the pseudogene TRBV3-2) with TRBJ2-5, with 9 positions matching TRBD1. Germline V gene lookup returns CDR1 LGHDT and CDR2 YNNKEL (reference sequence). The CDR3 sequence is 14 residues long. The ends lost 4 bases at V and 4 bases at J; junction bases unmatched: 4. CDR3 nucleotides: TGTGCCAGCAGCCGATACAGGGGGCCAGAGACCCAGTACTTC. It codes for CASSRYRGPETQYF.

This clone was observed a single time. This chain joins TRBV6-2 or TRBV6-3 and TRBJ1-1; a possible D gene is TRBD1 (6 bases). The germline V and J ends were trimmed by 6 bases and 5 bases, with 19 bases remaining between them. This CDR3 has 15 amino acids. Germline V lookup: CDR1 MNHEY, CDR2 SVGEGT. CDR3 sequence (DNA): TGTGCCAGCAGCCCCGCGGGGGGCCGGAGGACTGAAGCTTTCTTT. This sequence encodes CASSPAGGRRTEAFF.

The J gene is TRBJ2-5, the V gene TRBV6-6, with D maybe TRBD2 (6 bases). Germline loops: CDR1 MNHNY, CDR2 SVGAGI (reference sequence). This CDR3 contains 16 residues. V was pared by 6 bases and J by 1 base, with 18 bases between. The CDR3 sequence is CASSPSGATLQETQYF. The CDR3 DNA is TGTGCCAGCAGCCCTTCGGGAGCGACCCTCCAAGAGACCCAGTACTTC.

This clone appeared a single time. The chain employs TRBV3-1 (or the pseudogene TRBV3-2) and TRBJ2-4, with TRBD2 matching 12 bases. There are 18 residues in the CDR3. The V segment lost 1 base and the J segment 0 bases; nucleotides outside the gene matches: 4. Germline V gives CDR1 LGHDT, CDR2 YNNKEL (reference sequence). This chain's CDR3 is CASSQVTSGRLAKNIQYF. CDR3 DNA sequence: TGTGCCAGCAGCCAAGTCACTAGCGGGAGGCTAGCCAAAAACATTCAGTACTTC.

The gene calls are TRBV19 and TRBJ2-1; 10 nucleotides agree with TRBD1. This CDR3 comprises 13 residues. Germline values: CDR1 LNHDA, CDR2 SQIVND (reference sequence). With 6 bases clipped from V and 9 bases from J, the junction kept 5 bases outside the gene matches. CDR3 DNA sequence: TGTGCCAGTAGCAGACAGGGGGCGTTTGAGCAGTTCTTC. It yields the protein CASSRQGAFEQFF.

The chain recombines TRBV30 with TRBJ1-1, with D maybe TRBD1 (5 bases). Germline loops: CDR1 GTSNPN, CDR2 SVGIG (reference sequence). This CDR3 is built from 12 residues. V was clipped by 0 bases and J by 8 bases, with 10 bases between them. The CDR3 bases are TGTGCCTGGAGTGTACGGAGGGGAGAAGCTTTCTTT. This sequence encodes CAWSVRRGEAFF.

This clone was found once. The chain links TRBV27 to TRBJ2-7, with TRBD1 identical over 8 bases. V was pared by 3 bases and J by 6 bases, with 7 bases of the junction left unmatched. From germline, CDR1 is MNHEY and CDR2 SMNVEV (reference sequence). The CDR3 loop spans 14 amino acids. CDR3 region: CASSFRDRTSEQYV. The CDR3, as DNA: TGTGCCAGCAGTTTCCGGGACAGGACTTCCGAGCAGTACGTC.

The chain recombines TRBV19 with TRBJ1-5; 10 positions match TRBD1. After removal of 3 bases from V and 2 bases from J, the junction contained 7 bases not matched to a gene. The CDR3 has 17 amino acids. Germline V gene sequence: CDR1 LNHDA, CDR2 SQIVND (reference sequence). The CDR3 loop is CASSIVVGTGGNQPQHF. The CDR3 nucleotides read TGTGCCAGTAGTATCGTAGTAGGGACAGGGGGCAATCAGCCCCAGCATTTT.

This clone has a count of ten or more. CDR3 amino acids: CASSRGGADGYTF. DNA of the CDR3: TGTGCCAGCAGCCGAGGGGGCGCGGATGGCTACACCTTC. This rearrangement joins TRBV5-4 to TRBJ1-2; TRBD1 aligns across 7 bases. Germline CDR1 reads SGHNT; CDR2 reads YYREEE (reference sequence). V lost 4 bases and J lost 6; bases outside the gene matches: 6. The length of the CDR3 is 13 residues.

This clone was detected once. The rearrangement joins TRBV19 to TRBJ2-1; 8 positions match TRBD2. V shed 3 bases, J shed 4 bases, and the junction held 8 bases outside the gene matches. Germline CDR1 reads LNHDA; CDR2 reads SQIVND (reference sequence). CDR3 size: 16 residues. CDR3 bases: TGTGCCAGTAGTATGAGGGCGGGGGGTTCATACAATGAGCAGTTCTTC. This codes for CASSMRAGGSYNEQFF.

The chain carries TRBV29-1 and TRBJ2-7; TRBD2 matches 11 bases. Germline trimming cut 5 bases from V and 0 bases from J; bases unmatched to any gene: 6. Germline lookup yields CDR1 SQVTM and CDR2 ANQGSEA. This CDR3 comprises 15 residues. CDR3 nucleotide sequence: TGCAGCGTTAGAGGACTAGCGGGTTACTCCTACGAGCAGTACTTC. Residues: CSVRGLAGYSYEQYF.

The count of this clone is one. The chain has TRBV6-6 and TRBJ2-2; 7 bases line up with TRBD1. The CDR3 runs to 15 residues. Losses at the gene ends were 10 bases for V and 2 bases for J; bases not matched to a gene: 10. Germline loops: CDR1 MNHNY, CDR2 SVGAGI (reference sequence). CDR3 DNA: TGTGCCACCCTCGCAAGGGACAGCAACACCGGGGAGCTGTTTTTT. It is translated as CATLARDSNTGELFF.

The genes are TRBV5-6 and TRBJ2-5; a possible D gene is TRBD1 (6 bases). The germline CDR1 and CDR2 sequences are SGHDT and YYEEEE. V was shortened by 6 bases and J by 5 bases, with 14 bases between the two germline ends. The CDR3 runs to 13 residues. CDR3: CASIQTGRETQYF. The CDR3 nucleotides are TGTGCCAGCATTCAGACAGGCCGGGAGACCCAGTACTTC.

This chain connects TRBV28 to TRBJ1-2; D not resolved. V was trimmed by 3 bases and J by 4 bases, leaving 15 bases between them. From germline, CDR1 is MDHEN and CDR2 SYDVKM. The CDR3 has 15 residues. This chain's CDR3 is CASSFPGGRGYGYTF. The CDR3 nucleotides read TGTGCCAGCAGTTTCCCGGGAGGTCGTGGCTATGGCTACACCTTC.

The chain combines TRBV2 with TRBJ2-1, with 8 nucleotides matching TRBD1. After removal of 6 bases from V and 5 bases from J, the junction contained 0 bases not matched to a gene. Germline lookup yields CDR1 SNHLY and CDR2 FYNNEI. CDR3 length: 12 residues. The CDR3 coding sequence is TGTGCCAGCAGGGACAGGGACAATGAGCAGTTCTTC. This translates into CASRDRDNEQFF.

This clone was detected only a few times. V and J are TRBV28 and TRBJ1-5, with 8 bases fitting TRBD1. J lost 5 bases, V lost 6 bases, and 6 bases had no gene match. Germline-derived CDR1 and CDR2 are MDHEN and SYDVKM. This CDR3 spans 14 amino acids. CDR3 sequence reads: CASRQGGTYQPQHF. In DNA, the CDR3 is TGTGCCAGCAGACAGGGGGGGACCTATCAGCCCCAGCATTTT.

This clone occurred a few times. The chain uses TRBV10-3 and TRBJ1-2; D not resolved. Trimming took off 4 bases at V and 0 bases at J, with 18 bases between the two ends. The CDR3 is made up of 17 amino acids. CDR1 and CDR2 (germline): ENHRY, SYGVKD. The DNA of the CDR3 is TGTGCCATCAGTGCCCCCTCGGAGGAGGGATCTAACTATGGCTACACCTTC. It specifies CAISAPSEEGSNYGYTF.

This clone is a singleton in its sample. V usage is TRBV6-2 or TRBV6-3 and J usage is TRBJ1-6; the D is unclear. Trimming removed 4 bases from V and 12 bases from J, with 16 bases in between. The CDR3 covers 14 residues. The germline CDR1 and CDR2 sequences are MNHEY and SVGEGT. CDR3 sequence (DNA): TGTGCCAGCAGTTTCGTAAGGGAGAGGGAACCCCTCCACTTT. Its protein is CASSFVREREPLHF.

J is TRBJ1-3 and V is TRBV4-3; 9 bases match TRBD1. V trimming: 0 bases; J trimming: 4 bases; junction bases outside the gene matches: 4. This CDR3 has 16 residues. CDR1 is LGHNA, CDR2 YSLEER, per germline. As DNA, the CDR3 is TGCGCCAGCAGCCAAGATAGTGGGACAGGGGGAAACACCATATATTTT. This encodes CASSQDSGTGGNTIYF.

The chain is built from TRBV7-9 and TRBJ2-7; 8 bases map to TRBD2. The CDR3 sequence is 14 residues long. Trimming at V came to 5 bases and at J to 5 bases, leaving 8 bases not matched to a gene. Germline CDR1 is SEHNR and CDR2 is FQNEAQ (reference sequence). The CDR3 here is CASSPRSGGHEQYF. The CDR3 DNA follows: TGTGCCAGCAGCCCCAGGAGCGGGGGACACGAGCAGTACTTC.

This clone has just a few counts. V gene TRBV7-9 combines with J gene TRBJ2-2, with D possibly TRBD2 on 6 matching bases. Per the germline V gene, CDR1 is SEHNR and CDR2 is FQNEAQ (reference sequence). V was shortened by 2 bases and J by 6 bases, with 13 bases between the two germline ends. This CDR3 has 15 amino acids. The DNA of the CDR3 is TGTGCCAGCAGCTTAATCCTAGCGAGTGCCGGGGAGCTGTTTTTT. This gives the protein CASSLILASAGELFF. Together with reference TRBV7-9 and TRBJ2-2, the CDR3 gives the full variable domain: DTGVSQNPRHKITKRGQNVTFRCDPISEHNRLYWYRQTLGQGPEFLTYFQNEAQLEKSRLLSDRFSAERPKGSFSTLEIQRTEQGDSAMYLCASSLILASAGELFFGEGSRLTVL.